The 26 T cell receptor beta chains below all came from one sample that was sequenced in a study of shared T cell receptors in the human thymus. Generated by immunoSEQ multiplex PCR, the TCRdb table keeps only in-frame clones and is missing some. Of 550,000 to 800,000 clones in the sample, 70% to 90% were seen once. This same sample was also taken into another study, of human thymus T cells.

Sample: thymocytes. These receptors were taken from a girl under three years old with a congenital heart defect.

This chain joins TRBV5-6 and TRBJ1-2; unclear D gene. CDR1 is SGHDT, CDR2 YYEEEE, per germline. The ends were cut back, 5 bases at V and 8 bases at J, with 22 bases in the middle. The CDR3 length is 15 residues. The CDR3 DNA is TGTGCCAGCAGAGACGGGTTTTCTAGGCTTGGGGGCTACACCTTC. It is translated as CASRDGFSRLGGYTF.

A note on this clone: Because the CDR3's place on the DNA is in doubt, the DNA is left out and the CDR3 is given as listed by TCRdb. V gene TRBV28 combines with J gene TRBJ2-7; TRBD1 reflects the table's D call only, with no check against the DNA. Including both end residues, the CDR3 is 11 amino acids long. Germline-derived CDR1 and CDR2 are MDHEN and SYDVKM. This CDR3 reads CASFGQGATYF.

The chain couples TRBV29-1 to TRBJ1-1, with 8 bases identical to TRBD1. The V and J ends lost 1 base and 0 bases, in that order; junction bases with no gene match: 16. The CDR3 contains 19 residues. CDR1 and CDR2 from the germline V gene are SQVTM and ANQGSEA. The CDR3 here is CSVEGDKTGGSYMNTEAFF. As DNA, the CDR3 is TGCAGCGTTGAAGGAGACAAAACAGGGGGATCCTACATGAACACTGAAGCTTTCTTT.

On this clone: Other DNA sequences in the same sample also yield this CDR3. V and J are TRBV28 and TRBJ1-1, with D possibly matching TRBD1 (6 bases). The CDR3 runs to 14 residues. The V and J ends lost 3 bases and 5 bases respectively, with 13 bases between them. Germline V CDR1 and CDR2: MDHEN, SYDVKM. CDR3 loop: CASSLSGGRTEAFF. The CDR3 DNA reads as TGTGCCAGCAGTTTGTCTGGGGGCAGAACTGAAGCTTTCTTT.

V gene TRBV6-1 combines with J gene TRBJ2-7; 7 bases fit TRBD1. The germline CDR1 and CDR2 sequences are MNHNS and SASEGT. Trimming at V came to 2 bases and at J to 5 bases, leaving 9 bases not matched to a gene. The CDR3 is 15 residues long. In nucleotides, the CDR3 is TGTGCCAGCAGTGAACGGGGAGACAGGGTGAACGAGCAGTACTTC. Translation: CASSERGDRVNEQYF.

V and J are TRBV29-1 and TRBJ1-4; 11 bases are shared with TRBD1. Looked up from germline, CDR1 is SQVTM and CDR2 is ANQGSEA. J was trimmed by 6 bases and V by 7 bases; bases with no gene match: 4. This CDR3 is 13 amino acids long. CDR3 amino acids: CSAGQGVDEKLFF. The CDR3 bases are TGCAGCGCGGGACAGGGGGTGGATGAAAAACTGTTTTTT.

The gene calls are TRBV15 and TRBJ2-1; 9 nucleotides match TRBD2. Unmatched junction bases numbered 10, after V lost 0 bases and J lost 7 bases. The CDR3 contains 17 residues. The V gene's germline CDR1 is LNHNV and CDR2 YYDKDF (reference sequence). The CDR3 here is CATSREGGGDVWNEQFF. The CDR3 bases are TGTGCCACCAGCAGAGAGGGCGGGGGGGATGTGTGGAATGAGCAGTTCTTC.

This chain connects TRBV30 to TRBJ2-1; 10 bases agree with TRBD2. The CDR3 totals 20 residues. With V trimmed by 1 base and J by 1 base, 16 bases remained unmatched. CDR1 is GTSNPN, CDR2 SVGIG, per germline (reference sequence). The CDR3 bases are TGTGCCTGGAGTGGAAATACCATAGCGGGGGGCCTTAATTCCTACAATGAGCAGTTCTTC. It specifies CAWSGNTIAGGLNSYNEQFF.

The V call is TRBV4-1, the J call TRBJ2-4, with a weak D call TRBD2 (5 bases). The CDR3 is 14 residues long. Trimming removed 4 bases from V and 6 bases from J, with 13 bases in between. Germline V lookup: CDR1 MGHRA, CDR2 YSYEKL. The CDR3 region has the DNA TGCGCCAGCAGCCCGGGAACCGAATTAAACATTCAGTACTTC. Amino acids: CASSPGTELNIQYF.

This clone was found once. J is TRBJ2-1 and V is TRBV2, with a tentative D call TRBD2 (6 bases). The V gene's germline CDR1 is SNHLY and CDR2 FYNNEI. The CDR3 contains 13 residues. The V end lost 6 bases, the J end lost 4 bases, and 10 bases lay between the germline ends. The CDR3: CASSGGTYNEQFF. CDR3 nucleotides: TGTGCCAGCAGCGGGGGTACGTACAATGAGCAGTTCTTC.

This clone appeared a few times. For the CDR3, the DNA is TGTGCCACCAGCAGGGTTAGGACAGGTCCCATCTTTATTGTCGCTTTCTTT. It specifies CATSRVRTGPIFIVAFF. The chain is built from TRBV15 and TRBJ1-1; 7 bases match TRBD1. The CDR3 loop spans 17 amino acids. CDR1 and CDR2 (germline): LNHNV, YYDKDF (reference sequence). Trimming removed 3 bases from V and 11 bases from J; junction bases left unmatched: 21.

V usage is TRBV7-2 and J usage is TRBJ2-2; the D gene is possibly TRBD2 (6 bases). From germline, CDR1 is SGHTA and CDR2 FQGNSA. The V end lost 0 bases, the J end lost 0 bases, and 20 bases lay between the germline ends. The CDR3 loop spans 20 amino acids. The CDR3 nucleotides are TGTGCCAGCAGCTTAGCGTTTTGGGGGAGGCCCGGCTCGAACACCGGGGAGCTGTTTTTT. Translating gives CASSLAFWGRPGSNTGELFF.

The genes are TRBV19 and TRBJ2-5; maybe TRBD2 (7 bases). Trimming removed 4 bases from V and 1 base from J, with 10 bases in between. Germline V lookup: CDR1 LNHDA, CDR2 SQIVND (reference sequence). This CDR3 has 14 residues. The CDR3 is CASSRGGGQETQYF. The CDR3 DNA sequence: TGTGCCAGTAGTAGAGGGGGGGGCCAAGAGACCCAGTACTTC.

The chain uses TRBV27 and TRBJ1-5; TRBD1 agrees at 9 bases. Trimming cost V 5 bases and J 9 bases; bases outside gene matches: 26. Germline V gene lookup returns CDR1 MNHEY and CDR2 SMNVEV (reference sequence). The CDR3 is 20 residues long. The chain's CDR3 is CASSPYFRLTPGQGSLPQHF. The CDR3 region has the DNA TGTGCCAGCAGTCCTTACTTTCGACTAACACCGGGACAGGGTAGCTTGCCCCAGCATTTT.

This chain connects TRBV30 to TRBJ1-3, with D perhaps TRBD1 (6 bases). Trimming stripped 3 bases from V and 2 bases from J, with 20 bases between. CDR1 GTSNPN and CDR2 SVGIG come from the germline V gene (reference sequence). The CDR3 length is 17 residues. The DNA for the CDR3 is TGTGCCTGGAGCACGCCTAAAGTACAGGGTACTGGAAACACCATATATTTT. It codes for CAWSTPKVQGTGNTIYF.

This clone has a single count. The genes are TRBV5-1 and TRBJ2-6, with a weak D call TRBD1 (6 bases). Germline lookup yields CDR1 SGHRS and CDR2 YFSETQ. Deletions cut 0 bases from V and 0 bases from J, with 16 bases between. The CDR3 is made up of 19 amino acids. CDR3 residues: CASSLDLADRHSGANVLTF. Here the CDR3 DNA reads TGCGCCAGCAGCTTGGATTTGGCGGACAGACACTCTGGGGCCAACGTCCTGACTTTC. Drawing the rest from reference TRBV5-1 and TRBJ2-6, the complete variable domain is KAGVTQTPRYLIKTRGQQVTLSCSPISGHRSVSWYQQTPGQGLQFLFEYFSETQRNKGNFPGRFSGRQFSNSRSEMNVSTLELGDSALYLCASSLDLADRHSGANVLTFGAGSRLTVL.

The V and J genes are TRBV5-1 and TRBJ1-4; weak D call: TRBD1 (5 bases). Germline lookup yields CDR1 SGHRS and CDR2 YFSETQ. Trimming took off 5 bases at V and 4 bases at J, with 9 bases between the two ends. The CDR3 consists of 13 residues. CDR3 DNA sequence: TGCGCCAGCAGTATAGGGGTTAATGAAAAACTGTTTTTT. It codes for CASSIGVNEKLFF.

The genes are TRBV4-1 and TRBJ2-2, with 8 bases aligning to TRBD1. The CDR3 consists of 14 residues. CDR1 is MGHRA and CDR2 is YSYEKL in the germline V gene. V dropped 7 bases and J dropped 4; count of bases not matched to a gene: 5. This CDR3 reads CASKGTGSTGELFF. CDR3 DNA: TGCGCCAGCAAAGGGACAGGTAGCACCGGGGAGCTGTTTTTT.

The J gene is TRBJ2-7, the V gene TRBV4-3; the match to TRBD2 covers 8 bases. The junction had 13 bases not matched to a gene; V was cut back by 4 bases and J by 5 bases. Per the germline V gene, CDR1 is LGHNA and CDR2 is YSLEER. The CDR3 consists of 16 residues. The CDR3: CASSPSGAGGRHEQYF. The DNA of the CDR3 is TGCGCCAGCAGCCCCTCTGGGGCGGGGGGCCGTCACGAGCAGTACTTC.

J is TRBJ2-1 and V is TRBV29-1; weak D call: TRBD1 (5 bases). The CDR3 runs to 17 residues. In germline, CDR1 is SQVTM, CDR2 ANQGSEA. Trimming left V 0 bases short and J 2 bases short, with 17 bases between. CDR3 DNA: TGCAGCGTTGAAGACCCCCCAAGGGGCGGACCCTACAATGAGCAGTTCTTC. It encodes CSVEDPPRGGPYNEQFF.

J is TRBJ1-4 and V is TRBV10-3; 7 bases are shared with TRBD1. Trimming removed 0 bases from V and 6 bases from J; junction bases left unmatched: 10. CDR3 size: 17 residues. Germline CDR1 ENHRY, CDR2 SYGVKD. In nucleotides, the CDR3 is TGTGCCATCAGTGAGTCGGAAGACAGGGAAGAGCATGAAAAACTGTTTTTT. Amino acids: CAISESEDREEHEKLFF.

The J gene is TRBJ1-4, the V gene TRBV15, with 7 bases aligning to TRBD1. The CDR3 contains 15 residues. The trim removed 5 bases at V and 7 bases at J, leaving 10 bases unmatched. Germline lookup yields CDR1 LNHNV and CDR2 YYDKDF (reference sequence). This CDR3 is CATSSHRGGGEKLFF. The CDR3 DNA follows: TGTGCCACCAGCTCCCACAGGGGTGGGGGTGAAAAACTGTTTTTT.

The chain combines TRBV27 with TRBJ2-2, with 7 nucleotides matching TRBD1. Germline lookup yields CDR1 MNHEY and CDR2 SMNVEV (reference sequence). The V gene end was trimmed by 5 bases and the J gene end by 0 bases; junction bases not matched to a gene: 12. The CDR3 totals 18 residues. The CDR3 DNA reads TGTGCCAGCAGTCCCCGTGACAGGGAGAACTCGAACACCGGGGAGCTGTTTTTT. Amino acids: CASSPRDRENSNTGELFF.

The chain carries TRBV13 and TRBJ1-1; D uncertain. V lost 0 bases and J lost 2, with 19 bases in between. CDR1 and CDR2 (germline): PRHDT, FYEKMQ (reference sequence). This CDR3 contains 18 residues. The CDR3 nucleotides read TGTGCCAGCAGCTTAGGCCTTACTCGGGGAGTAGGAAACACTGAAGCTTTCTTT. It is translated as CASSLGLTRGVGNTEAFF. The whole variable domain, filled in from reference TRBV13 and TRBJ1-1, reads AAGVIQSPRHLIKEKRETATLKCYPIPRHDTVYWYQQGPGQDPQFLISFYEKMQSDKGSIPDRFSAQQFSDYHSELNMSSLELGDSALYFCASSLGLTRGVGNTEAFFGQGTRLTVV.

The genes are TRBV10-2 and TRBJ1-5; tentatively, D is TRBD1 (5 bases). Trimming left V 6 bases short and J 6 bases short, with 18 bases between. The CDR3 has 15 residues. Looked up from germline, CDR1 is WSHSY and CDR2 is SAAADI. The CDR3 region is CASRTSASRGQPQHF. The CDR3 DNA is TGCGCCAGCAGGACATCGGCGAGTAGGGGTCAGCCCCAGCATTTT.

On this clone itself: The junction does not match germline at one end; this may be a read error. The J gene is TRBJ1-2, the V gene TRBV10-3; a weak D match, TRBD1 (6 bases). CDR1 ENHRY and CDR2 SYGVKD come from the germline V gene. This CDR3 is 14 amino acids long. Written as DNA, the CDR3 is TGTGTCATCAGTGATGATAGGGGGTACTATGGCTACACCTTC. Its translation: CVISDDRGYYGYTF.